This TCR beta chain came from a study of lymphopenia after photon versus proton radiotherapy. Sequencing was performed with immunoSEQ multiplex PCR; in TCRdb, only in-frame clones are kept and a portion is missing. The sample consists of about 39,000 clones, roughly 92% of them appearing once. The germline V and J ends were trimmed by 0 bases and 5 bases, with 10 bases remaining between them. This CDR3 has 14 residues. Germline-derived CDR1 and CDR2 are SGHKS and YYEKEE (reference sequence). This clonotype was obtained from a man in his 60s with cholangiocarcinoma. The chain carries TRBV5-5 and TRBJ2-3, with D maybe TRBD2 (5 bases). The starting material was peripheral blood, obtained from a patient treated with photon-based radiotherapy. The CDR3 nucleotides read TGTGCCAGCAGCTTGGGGGTAGCGCAAGATACGCAGTATTTT. Its translation: CASSLGVAQDTQYF.